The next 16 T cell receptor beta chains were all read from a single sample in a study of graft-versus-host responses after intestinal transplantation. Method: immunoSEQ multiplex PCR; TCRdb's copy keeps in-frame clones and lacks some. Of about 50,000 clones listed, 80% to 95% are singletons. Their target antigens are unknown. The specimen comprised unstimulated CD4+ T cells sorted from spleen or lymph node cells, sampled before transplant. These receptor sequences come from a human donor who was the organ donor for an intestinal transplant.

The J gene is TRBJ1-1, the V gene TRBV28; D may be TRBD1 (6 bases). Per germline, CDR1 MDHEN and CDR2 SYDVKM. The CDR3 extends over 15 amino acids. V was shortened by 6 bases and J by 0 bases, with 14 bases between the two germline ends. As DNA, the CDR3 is TGTGCCAGCAGCCCCCCCAGGGGAATGAACACTGAAGCTTTCTTT. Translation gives CASSPPRGMNTEAFF.

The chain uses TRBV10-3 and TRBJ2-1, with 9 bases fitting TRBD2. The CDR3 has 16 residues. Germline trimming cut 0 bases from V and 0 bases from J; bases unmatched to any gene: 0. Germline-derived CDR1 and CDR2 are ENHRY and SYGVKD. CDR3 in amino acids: CAISESSGSSYNEQFF. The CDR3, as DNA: TGTGCCATCAGTGAGTCTAGCGGGAGCTCCTACAATGAGCAGTTCTTC.

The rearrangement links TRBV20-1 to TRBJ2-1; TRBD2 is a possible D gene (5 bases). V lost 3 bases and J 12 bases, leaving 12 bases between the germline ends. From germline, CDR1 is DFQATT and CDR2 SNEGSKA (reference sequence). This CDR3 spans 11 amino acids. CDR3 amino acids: CSARARESQFF. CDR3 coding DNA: TGCAGTGCTAGGGCTCGGGAATCGCAGTTCTTC.

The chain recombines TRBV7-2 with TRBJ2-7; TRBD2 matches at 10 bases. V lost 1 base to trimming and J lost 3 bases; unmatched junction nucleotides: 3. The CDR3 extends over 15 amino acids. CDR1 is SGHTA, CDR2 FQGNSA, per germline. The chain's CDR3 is CASSLGLAGDYEQYF. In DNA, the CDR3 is TGTGCCAGCAGCTTAGGGCTAGCGGGAGACTACGAGCAGTACTTC.

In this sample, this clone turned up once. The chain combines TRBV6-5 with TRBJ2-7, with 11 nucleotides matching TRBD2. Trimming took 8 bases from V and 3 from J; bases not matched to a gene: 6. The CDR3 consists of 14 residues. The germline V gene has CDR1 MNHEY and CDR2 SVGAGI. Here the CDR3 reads CASRTGLAGYEQYF. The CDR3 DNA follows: TGTGCCAGCCGGACAGGACTAGCGGGCTACGAGCAGTACTTC.

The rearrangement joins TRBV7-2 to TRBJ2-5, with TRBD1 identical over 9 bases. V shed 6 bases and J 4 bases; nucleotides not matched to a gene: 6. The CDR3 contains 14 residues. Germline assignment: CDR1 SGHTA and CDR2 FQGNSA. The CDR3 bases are TGTGCCAGCAGACTTCGACAGGGGGGAGAGACCCAGTACTTC. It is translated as CASRLRQGGETQYF.

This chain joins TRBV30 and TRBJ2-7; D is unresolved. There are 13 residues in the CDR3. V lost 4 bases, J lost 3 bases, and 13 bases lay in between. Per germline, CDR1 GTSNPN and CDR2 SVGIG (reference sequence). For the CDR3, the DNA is TGTGCCTGGACCCCCGACACAAACTACGAGCAGTACTTC. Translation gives CAWTPDTNYEQYF.

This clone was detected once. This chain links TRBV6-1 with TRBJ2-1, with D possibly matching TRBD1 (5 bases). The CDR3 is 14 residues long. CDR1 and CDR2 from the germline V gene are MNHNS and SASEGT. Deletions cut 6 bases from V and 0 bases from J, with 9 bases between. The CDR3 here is CASRAGFSYNEQFF. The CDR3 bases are TGTGCCAGCAGGGCAGGGTTCTCCTACAATGAGCAGTTCTTC.

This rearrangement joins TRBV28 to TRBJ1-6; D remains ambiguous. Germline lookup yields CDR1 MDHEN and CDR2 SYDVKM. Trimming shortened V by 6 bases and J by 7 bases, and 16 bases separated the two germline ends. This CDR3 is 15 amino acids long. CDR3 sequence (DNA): TGTGCCAGCAGCCCACCGCGGGGTCGGAATTCACCCCTCCACTTT. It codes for CASSPPRGRNSPLHF.

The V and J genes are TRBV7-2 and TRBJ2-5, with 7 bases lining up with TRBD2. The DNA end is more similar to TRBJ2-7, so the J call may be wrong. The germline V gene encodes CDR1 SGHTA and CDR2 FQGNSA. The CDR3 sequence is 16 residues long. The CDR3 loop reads CASSLLPSGDSYEQYF. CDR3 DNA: TGTGCCAGCAGCTTATTGCCTAGCGGAGACTCCTACGAGCAGTACTTC.

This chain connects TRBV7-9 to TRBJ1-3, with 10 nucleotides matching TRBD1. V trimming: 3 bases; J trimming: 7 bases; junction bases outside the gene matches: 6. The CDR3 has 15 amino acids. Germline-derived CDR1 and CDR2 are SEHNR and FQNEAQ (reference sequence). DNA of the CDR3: TGTGCCAGCAGCTTTTGGGACAGGGGATGGAACACCATATATTTT. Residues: CASSFWDRGWNTIYF.

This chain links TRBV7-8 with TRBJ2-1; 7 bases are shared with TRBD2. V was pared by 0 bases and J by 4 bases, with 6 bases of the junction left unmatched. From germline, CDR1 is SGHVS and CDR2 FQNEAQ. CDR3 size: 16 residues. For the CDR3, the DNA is TGTGCCAGCAGCTTAGCTGGCGGGAGTAAATACAATGAGCAGTTCTTC. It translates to CASSLAGGSKYNEQFF.

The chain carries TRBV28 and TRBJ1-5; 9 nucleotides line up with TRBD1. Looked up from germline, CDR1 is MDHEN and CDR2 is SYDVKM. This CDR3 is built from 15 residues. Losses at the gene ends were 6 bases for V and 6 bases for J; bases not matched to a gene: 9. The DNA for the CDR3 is TGTGCCAGCAGACGTACAGGGGGCGCTTCTCAGCCCCAGCATTTT. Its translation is CASRRTGGASQPQHF.

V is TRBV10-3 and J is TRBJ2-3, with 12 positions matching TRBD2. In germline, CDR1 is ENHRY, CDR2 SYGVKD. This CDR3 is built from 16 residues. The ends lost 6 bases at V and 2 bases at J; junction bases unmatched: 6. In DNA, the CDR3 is TGTGCCATCAGCCGCGGACTAGCGGGAATCACAGATACGCAGTATTTT. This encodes CAISRGLAGITDTQYF.

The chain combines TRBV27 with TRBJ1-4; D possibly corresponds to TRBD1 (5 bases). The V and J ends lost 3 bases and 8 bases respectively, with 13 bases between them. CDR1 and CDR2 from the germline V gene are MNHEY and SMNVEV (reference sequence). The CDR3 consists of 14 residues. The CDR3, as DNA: TGTGCCAGCAGTTTTATCAACTCAGGGGAAAAACTGTTTTTT. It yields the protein CASSFINSGEKLFF.

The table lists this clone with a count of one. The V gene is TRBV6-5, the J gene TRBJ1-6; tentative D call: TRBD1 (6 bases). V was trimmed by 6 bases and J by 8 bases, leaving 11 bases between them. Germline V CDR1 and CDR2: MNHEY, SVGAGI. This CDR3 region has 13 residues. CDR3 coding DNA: TGTGCCAGCAGCAGGGGAGGGGATTCACCCCTCCACTTT. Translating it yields CASSRGGDSPLHF.